The TCR beta chain under discussion was sequenced for a study of CD8 T cells in ankylosing spondylitis. General study points: Seemingly characteristic of ankylosing spondylitis blood was a TCR beta motif consisting of fewer than 10 highly homologous variants. Disease-linked clones bore a CD8+ phenotype, appearing relatively rarely in peripheral blood.

Germline CDR1 and CDR2: LGHNA and YNFKEQ. The length of the CDR3 is 16 residues. J was trimmed by 0 bases and V by 5 bases; bases with no gene match: 6. A single record per CDR3 protein comes from TCRdb applying MiXCR to the 5' RACE reads. The profile shows about 800,000 distinct CDR3 sequences, approximately 10% of them singletons. Turning to this clonotype: Its antigen is unidentified.

The chain employs TRBV4-2 and TRBJ2-1; 8 bases fit TRBD2. The clonotype originates from a male donor with ankylosing spondylitis. The sequenced sample was blood, either unsorted or a sorted T cell fraction (not recorded which). The CDR3 nucleotides read TGTGCCAGCAGCACCCGTAGCGGGAACTCCTACAATGAGCAGTTCTTC. It yields the protein CASSTRSGNSYNEQFF.